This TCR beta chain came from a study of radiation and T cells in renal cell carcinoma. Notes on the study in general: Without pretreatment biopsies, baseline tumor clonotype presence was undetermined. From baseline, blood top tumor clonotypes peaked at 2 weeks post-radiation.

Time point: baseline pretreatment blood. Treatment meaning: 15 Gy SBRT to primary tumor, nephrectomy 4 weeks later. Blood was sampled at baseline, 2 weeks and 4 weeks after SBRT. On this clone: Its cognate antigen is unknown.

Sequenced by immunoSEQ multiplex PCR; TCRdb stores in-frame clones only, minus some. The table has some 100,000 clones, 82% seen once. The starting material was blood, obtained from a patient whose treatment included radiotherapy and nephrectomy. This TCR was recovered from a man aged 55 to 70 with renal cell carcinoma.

The CDR3 reads CASSEDRTSEQFF. For the CDR3, the DNA is TGTGCCAGCAGTGAAGACCGGACTAGTGAGCAGTTCTTC. The rearrangement links TRBV25-1 to TRBJ2-1, with TRBD2 matching 7 bases. Trimming at V came to 2 bases and at J to 9 bases, leaving 4 bases not matched to a gene. CDR3 length: 13 residues. Germline-derived CDR1 and CDR2 are MGHDK and SYGVNS.